These T cell receptor beta chains were read from a single sample in a study of shared clonotypes between healthy human individuals. The table came from immunoSEQ multiplex PCR; TCRdb's copy has only in-frame clones and leaves some out. Of hundreds of thousands of clones in the sample, roughly 96% were seen once. The specimen sequenced was naive CD8+ T cells sorted from blood. The receptors come from a woman aged 30 to 39 in good health. Each CDR3 is given with its conserved first and last residue. Each record gives: D gene, V gene, clone size, J gene, CDR3 DNA, CDR3 protein. D genes are given only for firm matches. The listing skips clone size in some rows; elsewhere it reads once, few, many or a size class.

D: .; V: TRBV6-1; size: .; J: TRBJ1-1; DNA: TGTGCCAGCAGTGCGCTCGTCGTGGGGGTTGCTTTCTTT; CDR3: CASSALVVGVAFF
D: TRBD2; V: TRBV19; size: .; J: TRBJ2-7; DNA: TGTGCCAGTAGTGCCTCTGCGGGAGCTTCCTACGAGCAGTACTTC; CDR3: CASSASAGASYEQYF
D: .; V: TRBV12-5; size: .; J: TRBJ2-3; DNA: TGTGCTAGTGGTTTGCGAGTAGGAGCCACAGATACGCAGTATTTT; CDR3: CASGLRVGATDTQYF
D: .; V: TRBV5-5; size: .; J: TRBJ2-5; DNA: TGTGCCTCCAAAGGCGTCCCAGAGACCCAGTACTTC; CDR3: CASKGVPETQYF
D: .; V: TRBV13; size: .; J: TRBJ1-1; DNA: TGTGCCAGCAGCCCAAGGAACACTGAAGCTTTCTTT; CDR3: CASSPRNTEAFF
D: .; V: TRBV27; size: .; J: TRBJ2-7; DNA: TGTGCCAGCAGTTTATCTGCCAGGGATTACGAGCAGTACTTC; CDR3: CASSLSARDYEQYF
D: .; V: TRBV2; size: .; J: TRBJ1-1; DNA: TGTGCCAGTCGGAGGAACGCTGAAGCTTTCTTT; CDR3: CASRRNAEAFF
D: .; V: TRBV29-1; size: .; J: TRBJ1-2; DNA: TGCAGCGTTGTGGCTAGGGGCCACACCTATGGCTACACCTTC; CDR3: CSVVARGHTYGYTF
D: TRBD1; V: TRBV4-1; size: .; J: TRBJ1-2; DNA: TGCGCCAGCAGCCAAGTCACAGGGGTGGATGGCTACACCTTC; CDR3: CASSQVTGVDGYTF
D: TRBD1; V: TRBV19; size: .; J: TRBJ2-3; DNA: TGTGCCAGTAGTCCAGACTTGGGACAGGGCCCCACAGATACGCAGTATTTT; CDR3: CASSPDLGQGPTDTQYF
D: .; V: TRBV29-1; size: once; J: TRBJ2-1; DNA: TGCAGCGTTCGTTCCTTAGAGAGCTCCTACAATGAGCAGTTCTTC; CDR3: CSVRSLESSYNEQFF
D: .; V: TRBV25-1; size: .; J: TRBJ1-1; DNA: TGTGCCAGCAGGGTGAACACTGAAGCTTTCTTT; CDR3: CASRVNTEAFF
D: TRBD2; V: TRBV11-3; size: .; J: TRBJ2-2; DNA: TGTGCCAGCAGCTTACGTTTGGGAGGGACCGGGGAGCTGTTTTTT; CDR3: CASSLRLGGTGELFF
D: .; V: TRBV5-1; size: .; J: TRBJ2-3; DNA: TGCGCCAGCAGCTTGGAAGTAGCCCACACAGATACGCAGTATTTT; CDR3: CASSLEVAHTDTQYF
D: .; V: TRBV6-1; size: .; J: TRBJ2-3; DNA: TGTGCCAGCAGTCCCTTCACAGATACGCAGTATTTT; CDR3: CASSPFTDTQYF
D: .; V: TRBV27; size: few; J: TRBJ1-5; DNA: TGTGCCAGCAGTTTATGGGGGGACCAGCCCCAGCATTTT; CDR3: CASSLWGDQPQHF
D: .; V: TRBV7-9; size: .; J: TRBJ2-3; DNA: TGTGCCAGCAGCCTGACGCCGGGCAAAAGCACAGATACGCAGTATTTT; CDR3: CASSLTPGKSTDTQYF
D: TRBD2; V: TRBV27; size: .; J: TRBJ2-1; DNA: TGTGCCAGCCGAGGGGGACTAGCGGGAGGGCCCCACAATGAGCAGTTCTTC; CDR3: CASRGGLAGGPHNEQFF
D: .; V: TRBV15; size: .; J: TRBJ1-1; DNA: TGTGCCATATCAGGGGACACCTTCACTGAAGCTTTCTTT; CDR3: CAISGDTFTEAFF
D: TRBD2; V: TRBV30; size: .; J: TRBJ2-7; DNA: TGTGCCTGGAGTGGAGGGGAGGGCTACGAGCAGTACTTC; CDR3: CAWSGGEGYEQYF
D: .; V: TRBV19; size: .; J: TRBJ2-5; DNA: TGTGCCCCCCTCGCGGTAGCGGCCGATCGAGAGACCCAGTACTTC; CDR3: CAPLAVAADRETQYF
D: TRBD2; V: TRBV6-1; size: .; J: TRBJ2-1; DNA: TGTGCCAGCAGTGAAGCGCTTCGGCTAGCGGGAGGGCGTGAGGAGCAGTTCTTC; CDR3: CASSEALRLAGGREEQFF
D: TRBD2; V: TRBV6-5; size: .; J: TRBJ2-1; DNA: TGTGCCAGCGGACTAGCGGGGGACAATGAGCAGTTCTTC; CDR3: CASGLAGDNEQFF
D: .; V: TRBV2; size: .; J: TRBJ2-7; DNA: TGTGCCAGCAGTGACACAGGGTCCTACGAGCAGTACTTC; CDR3: CASSDTGSYEQYF
D: TRBD2; V: TRBV28; size: .; J: TRBJ2-3; DNA: TGTGCCAGCAGTTTCACAGAGCGGGAAAGCACAGATACGCAGTATTTT; CDR3: CASSFTERESTDTQYF
D: TRBD1; V: TRBV7-6; size: .; J: TRBJ2-5; DNA: TGTGCCAGCAGCCCGGACAGGGTCGAGACCCAGTACTTC; CDR3: CASSPDRVETQYF
D: .; V: TRBV29-1; size: .; J: TRBJ2-1; DNA: TGCAGCGTTGATACGACCGGCAATGAGCAGTTCTTC; CDR3: CSVDTTGNEQFF
D: TRBD2; V: TRBV5-6; size: .; J: TRBJ2-7; DNA: TGTGCCAGCAGCTTTTACGGGGGGGCCTACGAGCAGTACTTC; CDR3: CASSFYGGAYEQYF
D: .; V: TRBV10-3; size: .; J: TRBJ2-3; DNA: TGTGCCATCAGCGACCCGGGACACAACACAGATACGCAGTATTTT; CDR3: CAISDPGHNTDTQYF
D: .; V: TRBV28; size: .; J: TRBJ2-7; DNA: TGTGCCAGCAGTCTCGGGAACTACGAGCAGTACTTC; CDR3: CASSLGNYEQYF
D: .; V: TRBV4-1; size: once; J: TRBJ2-3; DNA: TGCGCCAGCAGCGGAAGGGGGGTGAGCACAGATACGCAGTATTTT; CDR3: CASSGRGVSTDTQYF
D: TRBD1; V: TRBV7-9; size: .; J: TRBJ2-5; DNA: TGTGCCAGCAGCCTACCTAGGACAGGGGAAAAAGAGACCCAGTACTTC; CDR3: CASSLPRTGEKETQYF
D: TRBD2; V: TRBV2; size: .; J: TRBJ2-1; DNA: TGTGCCAGCAGTGATGGGACTAGCGGGAGGGATGAGCAGTTCTTC; CDR3: CASSDGTSGRDEQFF
D: .; V: TRBV27; size: once; J: TRBJ2-1; DNA: TGTGCCAGCAGTCCCTCCCCCAATGAGCAGTTCTTC; CDR3: CASSPSPNEQFF
D: .; V: TRBV27; size: .; J: TRBJ2-7; DNA: TGTGCCAGCAGTTTATCCCTGCGACAGGGAGGCGAGCAGTACTTC; CDR3: CASSLSLRQGGEQYF
D: .; V: TRBV27; size: .; J: TRBJ1-5; DNA: TGTGCCAGCAGTTTATCCCCGACAGGAACAGATCAGCCCCAGCATTTT; CDR3: CASSLSPTGTDQPQHF